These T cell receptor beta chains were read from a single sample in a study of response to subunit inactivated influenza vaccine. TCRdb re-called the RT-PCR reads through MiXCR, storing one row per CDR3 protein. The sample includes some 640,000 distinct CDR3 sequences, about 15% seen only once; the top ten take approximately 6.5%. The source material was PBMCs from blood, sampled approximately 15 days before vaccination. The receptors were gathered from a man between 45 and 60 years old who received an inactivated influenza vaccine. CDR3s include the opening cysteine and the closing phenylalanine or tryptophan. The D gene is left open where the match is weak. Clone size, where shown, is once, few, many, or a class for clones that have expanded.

CSVVRSTDTQYF	TGCAGCGTCGTGAGGAGCACAGATACGCAGTATTTT	TRBJ2-3	many	TRBV29-1	-
CSARDETGHGYTF	TGCAGTGCTAGAGATGAAACAGGGCATGGCTACACCTTC	TRBJ1-2	-	TRBV20-1	-
CASSPPGLLTYNEQFF	TGTGCCAGCAGCCCCCCGGGACTACTTACATACAATGAGCAGTTCTTC	TRBJ2-1	few	TRBV7-2	TRBD2
CASSPGEGANTEAFF	TGCGCCAGCAGCCCCGGGGAGGGGGCGAACACTGAAGCTTTCTTT	TRBJ1-1	few	TRBV5-1	TRBD1
CASSLRGLAVTDTQYF	TGTGCCAGCAGTCTCCGGGGACTAGCGGTCACAGATACGCAGTATTTT	TRBJ2-3	-	TRBV27	TRBD2
CASSPLGQGARETQYF	TGTGCCAGCAGCCCCCTTGGACAGGGGGCCCGGGAGACCCAGTACTTC	TRBJ2-5	-	TRBV5-5	TRBD1
CASNRGDRAFEQFF	TGTGCCAGTAATCGCGGGGACAGGGCCTTTGAGCAGTTCTTC	TRBJ2-1	-	TRBV19	TRBD1
CSARGRTAQETQYF	TGCAGTGCTAGAGGGAGGACAGCCCAAGAGACCCAGTACTTC	TRBJ2-5	many	TRBV20-1	-
CASSTQSPLAGGEKETQYF	TGTGCCAGTAGTACCCAATCCCCCCTAGCGGGAGGTGAGAAAGAGACCCAGTACTTC	TRBJ2-5	few	TRBV19	TRBD2
CASSYRRGGSVNEQFF	TGTGCCAGCAGCTACCGGAGGGGCGGGAGTGTCAATGAGCAGTTCTTC	TRBJ2-1	few	TRBV9	TRBD2
CASSTSGINTGELFF	TGTGCCAGCAGCACTAGCGGGATCAACACCGGGGAGCTGTTTTTT	TRBJ2-2	-	TRBV6-1	TRBD2
CASSGGSIPHEQYF	TGTGCCAGCAGCGGGGGGTCCATTCCCCACGAGCAGTACTTC	TRBJ2-7	-	TRBV7-8	-
CASTWGWRDSSYNEQFF	TGTGCCAGCACCTGGGGTTGGCGGGATAGCTCCTACAATGAGCAGTTCTTC	TRBJ2-1	-	TRBV12-3/TRBV12-4	-
CATRISNTGELFF	TGTGCCACCAGAATTTCGAACACCGGGGAGCTGTTTTTT	TRBJ2-2	-	TRBV25-1	-
CASSPHFGTAVDLAKNIQYF	TGTGCCAGCAGCCCGCATTTTGGGACAGCCGTTGATTTAGCCAAAAACATTCAGTACTTC	TRBJ2-4	many	TRBV6-2/TRBV6-3	TRBD1
CASSQDGGLGNQPQHF	TGCGCCAGCAGCCAAGATGGCGGGTTGGGCAATCAGCCCCAGCATTTT	TRBJ1-5	few	TRBV4-3	-
CASSFGPGGYGYTF	TGTGCCAGCAGCTTTGGCCCGGGGGGCTATGGCTACACCTTC	TRBJ1-2	-	TRBV7-2	-
CASSLVASGRYNEQFF	TGTGCCAGCAGCTTAGTAGCTAGCGGCAGATACAATGAGCAGTTCTTC	TRBJ2-1	-	TRBV7-3	TRBD2
CASSGLRGSYNEQFF	TGTGCCAGCAGCGGATTAAGAGGGTCCTACAATGAGCAGTTCTTC	TRBJ2-1	-	TRBV2	-
CASSLASDYEQYF	TGTGCCAGCAGCTTAGCGTCAGACTACGAGCAGTACTTC	TRBJ2-7	few	TRBV7-9	-
CASSQDRVKEPQHF	TGCGCCAGCAGCCAGGACAGGGTCAAGGAGCCCCAGCATTTT	TRBJ1-5	few	TRBV4-1	TRBD1
CATSDRQGKIGYTF	TGTGCCACCAGTGATCGACAGGGGAAGATAGGCTACACCTTC	TRBJ1-2	few	TRBV24-1	TRBD1
CASSGRTSGGADEQYF	TGCGCCAGCAGCGGCAGGACTAGCGGGGGGGCCGACGAGCAGTACTTC	TRBJ2-7	-	TRBV5-1	TRBD2
CASAYDGPGGYTF	TGTGCTAGTGCCTACGACGGGCCAGGGGGCTACACCTTC	TRBJ1-2	few	TRBV12-5	-
CAWSGQGKTSGANVLTF	TGTGCCTGGAGCGGTCAGGGGAAGACCTCTGGGGCCAACGTCCTGACTTTC	TRBJ2-6	few	TRBV30	-